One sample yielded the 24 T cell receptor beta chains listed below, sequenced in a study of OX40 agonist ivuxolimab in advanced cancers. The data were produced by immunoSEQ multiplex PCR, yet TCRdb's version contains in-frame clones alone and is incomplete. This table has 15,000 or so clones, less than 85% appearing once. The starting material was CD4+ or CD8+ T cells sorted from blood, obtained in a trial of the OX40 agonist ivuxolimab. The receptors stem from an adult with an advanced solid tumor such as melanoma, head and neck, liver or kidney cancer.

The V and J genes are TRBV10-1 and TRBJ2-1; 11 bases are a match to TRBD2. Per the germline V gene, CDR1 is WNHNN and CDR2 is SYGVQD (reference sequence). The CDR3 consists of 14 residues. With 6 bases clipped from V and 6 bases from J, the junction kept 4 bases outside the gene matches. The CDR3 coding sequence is TGCGCCAGCAGCCCGGGACTAGCGGCCAATGAGCAGTTCTTC. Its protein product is CASSPGLAANEQFF.

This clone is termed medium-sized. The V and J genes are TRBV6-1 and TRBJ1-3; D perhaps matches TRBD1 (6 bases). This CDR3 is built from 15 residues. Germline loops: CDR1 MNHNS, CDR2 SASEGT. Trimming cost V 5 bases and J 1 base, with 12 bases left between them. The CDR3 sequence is CASSTEGGSGNTIYF. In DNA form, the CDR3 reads TGTGCCAGCAGTACCGAGGGGGGGTCTGGAAACACCATATATTTT.

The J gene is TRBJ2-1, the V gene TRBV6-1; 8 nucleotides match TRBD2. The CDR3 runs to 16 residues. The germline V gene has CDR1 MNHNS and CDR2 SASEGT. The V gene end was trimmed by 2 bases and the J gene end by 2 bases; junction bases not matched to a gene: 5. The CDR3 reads CASSERLAGAYNEQFF. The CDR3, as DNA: TGTGCCAGCAGTGAACGTCTAGCGGGTGCCTACAATGAGCAGTTCTTC.

The CDR3 coding sequence is TGTGCCAGCTCCGATAGGACTAGCGGGATTCGGGGCACCGGGGAGCTGTTTTTT. It specifies CASSDRTSGIRGTGELFF. The gene calls are TRBV2 and TRBJ2-2; 12 bases map to TRBD2. This CDR3 spans 18 amino acids. Trimming at V came to 8 bases and at J to 4 bases, leaving 14 bases not matched to a gene. The germline V gene encodes CDR1 SNHLY and CDR2 FYNNEI.

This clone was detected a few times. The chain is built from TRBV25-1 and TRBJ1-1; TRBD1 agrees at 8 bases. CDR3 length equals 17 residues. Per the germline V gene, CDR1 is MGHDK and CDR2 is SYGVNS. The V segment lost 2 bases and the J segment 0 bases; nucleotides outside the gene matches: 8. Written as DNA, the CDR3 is TGTGCCAGCAGTGAACGGGGGGACAGGAGGTTGAACACTGAAGCTTTCTTT. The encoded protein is CASSERGDRRLNTEAFF. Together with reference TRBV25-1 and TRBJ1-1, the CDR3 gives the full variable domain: EADIYQTPRYLVIGTGKKITLECSQTMGHDKMYWYQQDPGMELHLIHYSYGVNSTEKGDLSSESTVSRIRTEHFPLTLESARPSHTSQYLCASSERGDRRLNTEAFFGQGTRLTVV.

The CDR3, as DNA: TGTGCCAGGACCGGGCAGGAGAACTATGGCTACACCTTC. It codes for CARTGQENYGYTF. The chain carries TRBV30 and TRBJ1-2; D unresolved. V was pared by 8 bases and J by 2 bases, with 15 bases between. The CDR3 consists of 13 residues. Germline CDR1 reads GTSNPN; CDR2 reads SVGIG (reference sequence).

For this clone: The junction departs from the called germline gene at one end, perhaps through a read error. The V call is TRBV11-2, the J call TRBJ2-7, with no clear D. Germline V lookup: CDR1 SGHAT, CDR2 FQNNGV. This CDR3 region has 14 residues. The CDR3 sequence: CASSLEPGPYEQYF. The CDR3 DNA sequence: TGTGCCAGCAGTTTAGAGCCAGGCCCCTACGAGCAGTACTTC.

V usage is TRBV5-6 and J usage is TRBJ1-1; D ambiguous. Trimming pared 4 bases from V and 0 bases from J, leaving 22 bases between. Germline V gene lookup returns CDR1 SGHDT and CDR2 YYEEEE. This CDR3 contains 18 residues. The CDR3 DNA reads TGTGCCAGCAGCCACGCCTCAAGGGTGTGGATTATGAACACTGAAGCTTTCTTT. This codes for CASSHASRVWIMNTEAFF.

DNA of the CDR3: TGTGCCAGCAGTGAAATGGCAGGCGGGAATGAAAAACTGTTTTTT. The encoded protein is CASSEMAGGNEKLFF. The chain recombines TRBV6-1 with TRBJ1-4, with D uncertain. V lost 2 bases and J lost 5, with 12 bases in between. CDR1 MNHNS and CDR2 SASEGT come from the germline V gene. The CDR3 contains 15 residues.

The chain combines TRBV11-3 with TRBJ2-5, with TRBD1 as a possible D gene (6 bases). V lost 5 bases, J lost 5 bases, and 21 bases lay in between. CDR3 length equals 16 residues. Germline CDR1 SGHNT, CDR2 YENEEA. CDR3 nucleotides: TGTGCCAGCAGCCCACCGACAGGCCATTCGGAGGAGACCCAGTACTTC. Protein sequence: CASSPPTGHSEETQYF.

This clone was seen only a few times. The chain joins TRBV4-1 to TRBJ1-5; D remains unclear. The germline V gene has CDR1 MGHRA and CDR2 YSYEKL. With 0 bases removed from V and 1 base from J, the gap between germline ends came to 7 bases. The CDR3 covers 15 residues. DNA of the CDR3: TGCGCCAGCAGCCAAGAGGGGAGAAGCAATCAGCCCCAGCATTTT. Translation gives CASSQEGRSNQPQHF.

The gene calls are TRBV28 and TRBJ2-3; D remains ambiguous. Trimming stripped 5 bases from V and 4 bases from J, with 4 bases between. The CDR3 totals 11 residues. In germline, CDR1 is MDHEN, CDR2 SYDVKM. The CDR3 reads CASSPPDTQYF. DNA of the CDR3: TGTGCCAGCAGTCCTCCAGATACGCAGTATTTT.

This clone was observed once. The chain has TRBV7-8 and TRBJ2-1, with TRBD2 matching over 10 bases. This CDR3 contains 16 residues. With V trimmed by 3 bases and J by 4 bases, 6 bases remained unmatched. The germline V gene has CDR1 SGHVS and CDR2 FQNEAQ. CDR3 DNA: TGTGCCAGCAGCTTGCGGCTAGCGGGAGTATACAATGAGCAGTTCTTC. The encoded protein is CASSLRLAGVYNEQFF. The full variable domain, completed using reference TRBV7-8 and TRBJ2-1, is GAGVSQSPRYKVAKRGQDVALRCDPISGHVSLFWYQQALGQGPEFLTYFQNEAQLDKSGLPSDRFFAERPEGSVSTLKIQRTQQEDSAVYLCASSLRLAGVYNEQFFGPGTRLTVL.

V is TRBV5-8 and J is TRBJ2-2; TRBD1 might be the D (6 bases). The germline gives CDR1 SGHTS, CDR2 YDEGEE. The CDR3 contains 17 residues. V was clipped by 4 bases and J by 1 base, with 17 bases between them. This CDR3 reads CASSKQGNVWNTGELFF. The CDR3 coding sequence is TGTGCCAGCAGCAAACAGGGAAACGTTTGGAACACCGGGGAGCTGTTTTTT. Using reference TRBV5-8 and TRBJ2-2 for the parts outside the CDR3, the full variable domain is EAGVTQSPTHLIKTRGQQATLRCSPISGHTSVYWYQQALGLGLQFLLWYDEGEERNRGNFPPRFSGRQFPNYSSELNVNALELEDSALYLCASSKQGNVWNTGELFFGEGSRLTVL.

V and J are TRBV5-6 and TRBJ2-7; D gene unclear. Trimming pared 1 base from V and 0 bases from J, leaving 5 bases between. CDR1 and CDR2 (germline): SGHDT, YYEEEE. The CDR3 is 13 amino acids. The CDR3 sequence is CASSLLNSYEQYF. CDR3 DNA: TGTGCCAGCAGCTTGCTCAACTCCTACGAGCAGTACTTC.

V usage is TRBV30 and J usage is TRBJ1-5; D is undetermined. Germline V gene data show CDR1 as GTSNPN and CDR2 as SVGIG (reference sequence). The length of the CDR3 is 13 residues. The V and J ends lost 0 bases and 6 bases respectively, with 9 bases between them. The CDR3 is CAWSVEGIQPQHF. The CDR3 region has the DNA TGTGCCTGGAGTGTCGAGGGAATTCAGCCCCAGCATTTT.

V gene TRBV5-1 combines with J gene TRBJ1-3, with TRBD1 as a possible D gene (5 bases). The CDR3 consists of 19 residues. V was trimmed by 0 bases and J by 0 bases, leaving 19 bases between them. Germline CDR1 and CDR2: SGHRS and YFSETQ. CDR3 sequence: CASSLGVGARRSSGNTIYF. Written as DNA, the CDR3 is TGCGCCAGCAGCTTGGGGGTAGGGGCCCGGAGGTCCTCTGGAAACACCATATATTTT.

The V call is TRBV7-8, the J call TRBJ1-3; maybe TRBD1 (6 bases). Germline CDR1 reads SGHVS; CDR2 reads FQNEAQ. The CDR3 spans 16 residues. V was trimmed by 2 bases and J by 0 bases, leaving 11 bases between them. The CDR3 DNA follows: TGTGCCAGCAGCTTAACTCAGGGGCTCTCTGGAAACACCATATATTTT. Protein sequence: CASSLTQGLSGNTIYF.

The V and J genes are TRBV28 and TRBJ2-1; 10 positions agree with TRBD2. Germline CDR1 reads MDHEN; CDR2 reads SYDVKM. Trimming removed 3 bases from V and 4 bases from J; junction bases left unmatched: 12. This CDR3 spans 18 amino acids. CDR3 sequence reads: CASSFRLAGVSAYNEQFF. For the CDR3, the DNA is TGTGCCAGCAGTTTCCGGCTAGCGGGAGTGTCTGCATACAATGAGCAGTTCTTC.

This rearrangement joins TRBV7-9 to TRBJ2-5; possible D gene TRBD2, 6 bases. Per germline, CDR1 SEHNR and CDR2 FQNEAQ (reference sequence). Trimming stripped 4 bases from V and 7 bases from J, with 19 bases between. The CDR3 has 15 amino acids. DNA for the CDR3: TGTGCCAGCAGCTCCCGAGGGGCGGAGGGAGGGACCCAGTACTTC. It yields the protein CASSSRGAEGGTQYF.

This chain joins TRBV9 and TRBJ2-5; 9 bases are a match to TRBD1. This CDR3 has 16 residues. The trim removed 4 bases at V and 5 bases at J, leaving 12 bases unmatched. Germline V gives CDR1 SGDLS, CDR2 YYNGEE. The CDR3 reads CASSSGTGKMGETQYF. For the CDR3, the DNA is TGTGCCAGCAGCTCAGGGACAGGGAAGATGGGGGAGACCCAGTACTTC.

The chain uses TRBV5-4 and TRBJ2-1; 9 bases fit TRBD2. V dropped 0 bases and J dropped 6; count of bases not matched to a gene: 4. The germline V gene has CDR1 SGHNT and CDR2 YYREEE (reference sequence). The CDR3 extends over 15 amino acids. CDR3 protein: CASSLGWTSANEQFF. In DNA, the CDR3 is TGTGCCAGCAGCTTGGGATGGACTAGCGCCAATGAGCAGTTCTTC. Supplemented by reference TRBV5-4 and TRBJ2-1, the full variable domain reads ETGVTQSPTHLIKTRGQQVTLRCSSQSGHNTVSWYQQALGQGPQFIFQYYREEENGRGNFPPRFSGLQFPNYSSELNVNALELDDSALYLCASSLGWTSANEQFFGPGTRLTVL.

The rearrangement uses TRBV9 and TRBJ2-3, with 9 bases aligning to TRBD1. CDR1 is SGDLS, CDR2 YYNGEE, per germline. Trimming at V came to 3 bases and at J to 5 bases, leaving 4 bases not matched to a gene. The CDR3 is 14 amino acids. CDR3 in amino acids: CASSANRGQDTQYF. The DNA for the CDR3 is TGTGCCAGCAGCGCAAACAGGGGGCAAGATACGCAGTATTTT.

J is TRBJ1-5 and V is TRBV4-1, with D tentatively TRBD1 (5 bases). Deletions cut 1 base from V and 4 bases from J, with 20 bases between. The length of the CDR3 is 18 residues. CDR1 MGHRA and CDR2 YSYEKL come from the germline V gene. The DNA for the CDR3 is TGCGCCAGCAGCCAAGTGAGCGTGGGACTCCGGTGGAATCAGCCCCAGCATTTT. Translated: CASSQVSVGLRWNQPQHF.